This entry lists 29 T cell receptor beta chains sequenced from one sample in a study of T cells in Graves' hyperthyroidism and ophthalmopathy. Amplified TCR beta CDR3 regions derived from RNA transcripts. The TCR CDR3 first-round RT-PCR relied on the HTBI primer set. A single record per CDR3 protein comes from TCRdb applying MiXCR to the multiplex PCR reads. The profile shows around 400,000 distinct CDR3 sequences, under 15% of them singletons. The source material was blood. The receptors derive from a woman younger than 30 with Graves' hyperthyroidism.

CDR3 sequence (DNA): TGTGCCGGGGGGGGGGTTGAGGTAGCGTCGAACACCGGGGAGCTGTTTTTT. Translating it yields CAGGGVEVASNTGELFF. The V and J genes are TRBV27 and TRBJ2-2; 7 bases are shared with TRBD2. This CDR3 region has 17 residues. Germline CDR1 is MNHEY and CDR2 is SMNVEV (reference sequence). The junction had 15 bases not matched to a gene; V was cut back by 11 bases and J by 0 bases.

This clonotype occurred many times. The CDR3 DNA reads TGTGCCAGCAGTGTCCTTTTTACGGGGCCTACCTACGAGCAGTACTTC. Amino acids: CASSVLFTGPTYEQYF. The chain is built from TRBV2 and TRBJ2-7; D is possibly TRBD1 or TRBD2 (5 bases each). The CDR3 is 16 amino acids. V dropped 4 bases and J dropped 2 bases, with 18 bases sitting between them. Per the germline V gene, CDR1 is SNHLY and CDR2 is FYNNEI.

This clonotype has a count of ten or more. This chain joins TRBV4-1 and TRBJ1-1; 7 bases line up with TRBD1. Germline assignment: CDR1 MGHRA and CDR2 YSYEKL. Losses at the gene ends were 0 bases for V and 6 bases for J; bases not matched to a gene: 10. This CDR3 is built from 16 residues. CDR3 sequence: CASSQDKGALPSEAFF. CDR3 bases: TGCGCCAGCAGCCAAGATAAGGGGGCCTTGCCCTCTGAAGCTTTCTTT.

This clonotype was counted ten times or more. CDR3 DNA sequence: TGTGCCAGCAGGGTCCGTGAGGGACACATAAGTGACGAGCAGTACTTC. Protein sequence: CASRVREGHISDEQYF. The chain is built from TRBV6-2 or TRBV6-3 and TRBJ2-7; a weak D match, TRBD1 (6 bases). The CDR3 runs to 16 residues. The ends were cut back, 6 bases at V and 5 bases at J, with 23 bases in the middle. Germline values: CDR1 MNHEY, CDR2 SVGEGT.

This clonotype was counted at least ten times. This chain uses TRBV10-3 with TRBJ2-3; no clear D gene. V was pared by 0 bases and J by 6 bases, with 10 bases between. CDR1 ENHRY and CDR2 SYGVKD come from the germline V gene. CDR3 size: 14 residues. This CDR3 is CAISESAAEDTQYF. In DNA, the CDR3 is TGTGCCATCAGTGAGTCGGCCGCGGAGGATACGCAGTATTTT.

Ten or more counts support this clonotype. CDR3 sequence reads: CASSLPGGGPVDTQYF. The CDR3 DNA follows: TGTGCCAGCAGTCTCCCAGGGGGAGGGCCGGTAGATACGCAGTATTTT. J is TRBJ2-3 and V is TRBV27; the D gene could be TRBD1 or TRBD2 (7 bases each). CDR3 length: 16 amino acids. Trimming left V 5 bases short and J 5 bases short, with 20 bases between. Per germline, CDR1 MNHEY and CDR2 SMNVEV (reference sequence).

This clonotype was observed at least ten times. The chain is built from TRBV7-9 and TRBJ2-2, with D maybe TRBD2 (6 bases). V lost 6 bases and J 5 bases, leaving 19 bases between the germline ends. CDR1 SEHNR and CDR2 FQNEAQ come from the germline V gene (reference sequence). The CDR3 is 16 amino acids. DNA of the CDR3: TGTGCCAGCAGAGCAGTGACCGGGAGATCGACCGGGGAGCTGTTTTTT. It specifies CASRAVTGRSTGELFF.

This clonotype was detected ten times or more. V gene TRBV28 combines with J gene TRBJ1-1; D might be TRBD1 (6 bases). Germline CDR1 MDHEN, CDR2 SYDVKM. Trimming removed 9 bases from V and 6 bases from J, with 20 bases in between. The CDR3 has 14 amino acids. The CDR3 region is CASVAGDRSSEAFF. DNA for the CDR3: TGTGCCAGTGTTGCAGGGGACCGCTCCTCTGAAGCTTTCTTT.

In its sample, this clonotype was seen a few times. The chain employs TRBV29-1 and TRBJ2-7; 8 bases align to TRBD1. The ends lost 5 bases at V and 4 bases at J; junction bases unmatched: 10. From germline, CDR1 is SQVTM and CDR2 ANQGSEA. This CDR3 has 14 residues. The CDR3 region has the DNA TGCAGCGTTCGGACCGGGACAGGACCATACGAGCAGTACTTC. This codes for CSVRTGTGPYEQYF.

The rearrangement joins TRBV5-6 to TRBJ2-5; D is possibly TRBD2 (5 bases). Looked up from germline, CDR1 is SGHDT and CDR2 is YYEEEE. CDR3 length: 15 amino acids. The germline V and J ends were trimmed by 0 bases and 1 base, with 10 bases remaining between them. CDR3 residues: CASSLGGGPQETQYF. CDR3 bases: TGTGCCAGCAGCTTGGGTGGCGGGCCCCAAGAGACCCAGTACTTC. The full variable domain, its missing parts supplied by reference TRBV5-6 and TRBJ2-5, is DAGVTQSPTHLIKTRGQQVTLRCSPKSGHDTVSWYQQALGQGPQFIFQYYEEEERQRGNFPDRFSGHQFPNYSSELNVNALLLGDSALYLCASSLGGGPQETQYFGPGTRLLVL.

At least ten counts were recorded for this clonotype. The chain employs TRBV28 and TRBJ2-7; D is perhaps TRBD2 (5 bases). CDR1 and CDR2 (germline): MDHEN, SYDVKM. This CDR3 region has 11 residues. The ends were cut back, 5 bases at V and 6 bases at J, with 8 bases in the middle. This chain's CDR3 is CASSGGTEQYF. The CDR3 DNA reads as TGTGCCAGCAGTGGAGGCACCGAGCAGTACTTC.

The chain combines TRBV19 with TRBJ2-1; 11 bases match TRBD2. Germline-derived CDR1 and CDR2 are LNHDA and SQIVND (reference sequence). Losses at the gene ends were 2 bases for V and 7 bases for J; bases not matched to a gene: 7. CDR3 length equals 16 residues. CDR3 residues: CASSIWRLAGRNEQFF. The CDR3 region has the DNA TGTGCCAGTAGTATATGGAGACTAGCGGGACGAAATGAGCAGTTCTTC.

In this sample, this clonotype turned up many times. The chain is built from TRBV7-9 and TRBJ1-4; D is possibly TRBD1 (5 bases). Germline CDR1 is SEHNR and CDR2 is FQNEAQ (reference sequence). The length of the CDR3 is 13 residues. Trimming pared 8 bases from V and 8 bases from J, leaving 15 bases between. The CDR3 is CASGWDVHEKLFF. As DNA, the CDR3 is TGTGCCAGCGGTTGGGACGTTCACGAAAAACTGTTTTTT.

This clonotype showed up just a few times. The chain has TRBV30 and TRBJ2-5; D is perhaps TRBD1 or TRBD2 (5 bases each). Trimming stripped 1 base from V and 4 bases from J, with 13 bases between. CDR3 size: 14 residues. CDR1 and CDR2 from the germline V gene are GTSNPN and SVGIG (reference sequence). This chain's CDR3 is CAWSDGALGETQYF. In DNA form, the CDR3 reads TGTGCCTGGAGTGACGGGGCCCTGGGAGAGACCCAGTACTTC.

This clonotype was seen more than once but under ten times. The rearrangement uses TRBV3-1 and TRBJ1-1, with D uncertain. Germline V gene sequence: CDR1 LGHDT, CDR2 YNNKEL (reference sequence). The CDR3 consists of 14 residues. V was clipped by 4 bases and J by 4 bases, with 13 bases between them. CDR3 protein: CASSPFGVSTEAFF. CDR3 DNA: TGTGCCAGCAGCCCCTTTGGTGTTAGCACTGAAGCTTTCTTT. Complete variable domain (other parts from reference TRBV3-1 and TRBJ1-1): DTAVSQTPKYLVTQMGNDKSIKCEQNLGHDTMYWYKQDSKKFLKIMFSYNNKELIINETVPNRFSPKSPDKAHLNLHINSLELGDSAVYFCASSPFGVSTEAFFGQGTRLTVV.

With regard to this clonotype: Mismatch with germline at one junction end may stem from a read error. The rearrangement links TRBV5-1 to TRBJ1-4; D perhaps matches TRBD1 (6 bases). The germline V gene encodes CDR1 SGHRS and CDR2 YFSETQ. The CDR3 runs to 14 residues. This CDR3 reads CASRGAATNERLFF. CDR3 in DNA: TGCGCCAGCAGGGGGGCAGCAACTAATGAAAGACTGTTTTTT.

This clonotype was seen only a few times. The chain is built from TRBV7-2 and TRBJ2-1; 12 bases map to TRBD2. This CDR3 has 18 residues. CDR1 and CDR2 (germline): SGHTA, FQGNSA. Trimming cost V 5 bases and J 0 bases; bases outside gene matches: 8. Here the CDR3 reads CASSQRLAGVFSYNEQFF. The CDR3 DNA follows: TGTGCCAGCAGCCAAAGACTAGCGGGAGTGTTCTCCTACAATGAGCAGTTCTTC.

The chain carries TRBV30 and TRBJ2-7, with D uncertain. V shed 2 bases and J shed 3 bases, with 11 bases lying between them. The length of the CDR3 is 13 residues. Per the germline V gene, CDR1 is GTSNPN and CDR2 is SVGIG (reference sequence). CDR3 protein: CAWSRVSYYEQYF. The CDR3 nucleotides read TGTGCCTGGAGTCGAGTTTCCTACTACGAGCAGTACTTC. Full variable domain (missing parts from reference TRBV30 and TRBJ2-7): SQTIHQWPATLVQPVGSPLSLECTVEGTSNPNLYWYRQAAGRGLQLLFYSVGIGQISSEVPQNLSASRPQDRQFILSSKKLLLSDSGFYLCAWSRVSYYEQYFGPGTRLTVT.

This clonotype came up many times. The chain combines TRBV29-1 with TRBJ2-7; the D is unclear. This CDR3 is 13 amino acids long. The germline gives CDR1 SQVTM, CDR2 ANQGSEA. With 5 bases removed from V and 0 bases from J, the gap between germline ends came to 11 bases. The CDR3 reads CSVSQTGSYEQYF. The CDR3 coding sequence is TGCAGCGTTAGTCAGACCGGCTCCTACGAGCAGTACTTC.

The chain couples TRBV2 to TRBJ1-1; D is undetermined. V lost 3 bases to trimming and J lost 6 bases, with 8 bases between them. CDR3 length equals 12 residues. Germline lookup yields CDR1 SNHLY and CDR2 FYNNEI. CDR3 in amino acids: CASSDDHPEAFF. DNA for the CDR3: TGTGCCAGCAGTGACGATCACCCTGAAGCTTTCTTT.

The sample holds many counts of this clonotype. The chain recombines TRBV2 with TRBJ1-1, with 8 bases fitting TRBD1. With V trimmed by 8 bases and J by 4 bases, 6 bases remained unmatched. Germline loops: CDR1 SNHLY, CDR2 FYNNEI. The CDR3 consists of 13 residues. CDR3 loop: CASAATGATEAFF. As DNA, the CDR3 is TGTGCCAGCGCCGCGACAGGGGCCACTGAAGCTTTCTTT.

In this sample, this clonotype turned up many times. CDR3 amino acids: CASSPPTREAFF. CDR3 coding DNA: TGTGCCAGCAGTCCTCCTACACGAGAAGCTTTCTTT. The rearrangement uses TRBV28 and TRBJ1-1; no clear D. The CDR3 runs to 12 residues. CDR1 is MDHEN and CDR2 is SYDVKM in the germline V gene. The ends were cut back, 5 bases at V and 8 bases at J, with 12 bases in the middle.

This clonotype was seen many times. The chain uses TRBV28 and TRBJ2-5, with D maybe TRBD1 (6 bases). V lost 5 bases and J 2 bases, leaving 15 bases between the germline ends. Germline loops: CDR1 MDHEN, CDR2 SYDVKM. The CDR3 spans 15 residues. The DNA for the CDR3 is TGTGCCAGCAGTCCTGGGGGCGGTATTCAAGAGACCCAGTACTTC. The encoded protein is CASSPGGGIQETQYF.

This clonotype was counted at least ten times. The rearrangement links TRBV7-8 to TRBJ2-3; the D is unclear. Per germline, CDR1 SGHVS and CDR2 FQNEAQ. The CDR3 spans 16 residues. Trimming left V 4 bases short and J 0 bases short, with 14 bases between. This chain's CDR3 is CASSSREELSTDTQYF. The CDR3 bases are TGTGCCAGCAGCTCTAGGGAAGAGCTCAGCACAGATACGCAGTATTTT.

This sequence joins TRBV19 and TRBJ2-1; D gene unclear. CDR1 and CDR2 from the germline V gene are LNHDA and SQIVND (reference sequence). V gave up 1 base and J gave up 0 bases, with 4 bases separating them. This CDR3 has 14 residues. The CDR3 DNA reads TGTGCCAGTAGTATAGGAAACTCCTACAATGAGCAGTTCTTC. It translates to CASSIGNSYNEQFF.

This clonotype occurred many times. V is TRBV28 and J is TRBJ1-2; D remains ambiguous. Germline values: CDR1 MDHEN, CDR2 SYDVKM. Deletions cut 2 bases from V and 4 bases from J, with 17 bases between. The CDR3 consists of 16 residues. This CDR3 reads CASSLDGRNPAYGYTF. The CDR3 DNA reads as TGTGCCAGCAGTTTAGATGGGAGGAACCCAGCCTATGGCTACACCTTC.

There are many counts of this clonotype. The CDR3 loop reads CSADDSSNYGYTF. The CDR3 DNA follows: TGCAGTGCAGACGACAGTTCTAACTATGGCTACACCTTC. The gene calls are TRBV20-1 and TRBJ1-2; D is perhaps TRBD1 (5 bases). V lost 6 bases to trimming and J lost 0 bases, with 11 bases between them. The CDR3 spans 13 residues. CDR1 is DFQATT, CDR2 SNEGSKA, per germline (reference sequence).

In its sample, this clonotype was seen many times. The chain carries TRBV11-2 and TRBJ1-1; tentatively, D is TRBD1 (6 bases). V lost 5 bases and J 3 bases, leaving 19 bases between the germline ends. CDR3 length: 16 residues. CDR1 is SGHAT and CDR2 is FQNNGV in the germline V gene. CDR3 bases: TGTGCCAGCAGCCCTATAAAGGGGGGCGTTTACACTGAAGCTTTCTTT. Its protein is CASSPIKGGVYTEAFF.

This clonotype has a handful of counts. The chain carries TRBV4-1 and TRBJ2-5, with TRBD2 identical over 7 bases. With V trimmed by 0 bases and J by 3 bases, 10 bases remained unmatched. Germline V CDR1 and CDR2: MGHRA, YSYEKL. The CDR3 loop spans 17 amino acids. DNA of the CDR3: TGCGCCAGCAGCCAAGATCGGGGTCGCCGGGGGGAAGAGACCCAGTACTTC. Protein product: CASSQDRGRRGEETQYF.